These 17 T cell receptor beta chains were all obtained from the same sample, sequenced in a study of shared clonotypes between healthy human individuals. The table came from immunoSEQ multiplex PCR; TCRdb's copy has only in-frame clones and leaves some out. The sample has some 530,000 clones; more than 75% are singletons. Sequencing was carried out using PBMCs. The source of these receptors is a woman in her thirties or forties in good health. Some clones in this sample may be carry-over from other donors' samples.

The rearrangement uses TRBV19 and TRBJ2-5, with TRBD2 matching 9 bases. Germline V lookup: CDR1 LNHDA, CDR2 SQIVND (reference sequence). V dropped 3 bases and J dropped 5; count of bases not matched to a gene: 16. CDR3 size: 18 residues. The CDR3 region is CASSIGGVGLAGRETQYF. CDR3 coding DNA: TGTGCCAGTAGTATTGGTGGGGTCGGGCTAGCGGGAAGGGAGACCCAGTACTTC.

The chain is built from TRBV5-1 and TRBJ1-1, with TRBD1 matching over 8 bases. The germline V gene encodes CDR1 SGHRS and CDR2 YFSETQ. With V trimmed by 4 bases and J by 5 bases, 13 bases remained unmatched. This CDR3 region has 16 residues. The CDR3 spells CASSAGVDRGRTEAFF. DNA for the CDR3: TGCGCCAGCAGCGCGGGGGTAGACAGGGGAAGAACTGAAGCTTTCTTT. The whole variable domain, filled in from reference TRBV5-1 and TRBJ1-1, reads KAGVTQTPRYLIKTRGQQVTLSCSPISGHRSVSWYQQTPGQGLQFLFEYFSETQRNKGNFPGRFSGRQFSNSRSEMNVSTLELGDSALYLCASSAGVDRGRTEAFFGQGTRLTVV.

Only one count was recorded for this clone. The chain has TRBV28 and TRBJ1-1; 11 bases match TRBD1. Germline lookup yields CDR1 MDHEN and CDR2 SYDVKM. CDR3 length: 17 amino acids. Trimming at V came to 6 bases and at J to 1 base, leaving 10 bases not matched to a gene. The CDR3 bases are TGTGCCAGCAGAGTTCCTGGACAGGGGGCTCCGAACACTGAAGCTTTCTTT. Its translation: CASRVPGQGAPNTEAFF.

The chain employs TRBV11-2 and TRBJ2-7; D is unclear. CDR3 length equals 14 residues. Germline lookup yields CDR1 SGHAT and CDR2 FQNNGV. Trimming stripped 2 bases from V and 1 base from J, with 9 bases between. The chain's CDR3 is CASSLTPVSYEQYF. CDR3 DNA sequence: TGTGCCAGCAGCTTAACCCCAGTTTCCTACGAGCAGTACTTC.

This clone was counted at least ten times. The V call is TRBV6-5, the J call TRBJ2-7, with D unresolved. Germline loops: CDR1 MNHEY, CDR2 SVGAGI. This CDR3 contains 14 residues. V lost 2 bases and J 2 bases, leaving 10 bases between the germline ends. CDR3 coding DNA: TGTGCCAGCAGTTACGGGGTTCGAACCTACGAGCAGTACTTC. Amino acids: CASSYGVRTYEQYF.

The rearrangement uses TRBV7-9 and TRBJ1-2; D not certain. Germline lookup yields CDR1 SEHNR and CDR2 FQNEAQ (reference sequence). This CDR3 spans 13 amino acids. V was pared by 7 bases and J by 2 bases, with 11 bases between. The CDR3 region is CASNALENYGYTF. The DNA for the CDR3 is TGTGCCAGCAATGCGTTAGAGAACTATGGCTACACCTTC.

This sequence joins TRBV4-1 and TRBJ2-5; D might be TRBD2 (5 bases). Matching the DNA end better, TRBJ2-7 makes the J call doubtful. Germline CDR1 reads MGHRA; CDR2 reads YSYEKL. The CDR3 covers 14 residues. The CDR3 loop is CASSQWTGSYEQYF. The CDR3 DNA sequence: TGCGCCAGCAGCCAATGGACGGGGTCCTACGAGCAGTACTTC.

The CDR3 sequence: CASSFAAGEVIDTQYF. CDR3 nucleotide sequence: TGTGCCAGCAGCTTCGCAGCGGGAGAAGTGATAGATACGCAGTATTTT. The genes are TRBV7-6 and TRBJ2-3; TRBD2 agrees at 8 bases. Germline values: CDR1 SGHVS, CDR2 FNYEAQ. This CDR3 is 16 amino acids long. V shed 3 bases and J 5 bases; nucleotides not matched to a gene: 10.

The CDR3 sequence: CASSLHSWPEKLFF. The CDR3 nucleotides read TGTGCCAGCAGCTTACATTCCTGGCCAGAAAAACTGTTTTTT. The rearrangement joins TRBV7-9 to TRBJ1-4; unclear D gene. Germline V gene lookup returns CDR1 SEHNR and CDR2 FQNEAQ (reference sequence). The CDR3 extends over 14 amino acids. Between the trimmed V and J ends, which lost 2 bases and 8 bases, there was a span of 12 bases.

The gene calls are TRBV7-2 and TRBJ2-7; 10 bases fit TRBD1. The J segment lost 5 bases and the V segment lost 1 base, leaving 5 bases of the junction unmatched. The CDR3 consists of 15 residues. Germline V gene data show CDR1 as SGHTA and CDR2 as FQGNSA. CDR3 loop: CASSLVPGTGDEQYF. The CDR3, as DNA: TGTGCCAGCAGCTTAGTCCCGGGGACAGGGGACGAGCAGTACTTC. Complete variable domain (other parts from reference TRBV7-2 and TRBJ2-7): GAGVSQSPSNKVTEKGKDVELRCDPISGHTALYWYRQSLGQGLEFLIYFQGNSAPDKSGLPSDRFSAERTGGSVSTLTIQRTQQEDSAVYLCASSLVPGTGDEQYFGPGTRLTVT.

The CDR3 loop reads CASSSVAGGHRNEQFF. The DNA for the CDR3 is TGTGCCAGCAGTTCCGTAGCGGGAGGCCATAGGAATGAGCAGTTCTTC. The V gene is TRBV28, the J gene TRBJ2-1; 10 bases are a match to TRBD2. Germline V gives CDR1 MDHEN, CDR2 SYDVKM. The CDR3 totals 16 residues. The V segment lost 4 bases and the J segment 7 bases; nucleotides outside the gene matches: 10.

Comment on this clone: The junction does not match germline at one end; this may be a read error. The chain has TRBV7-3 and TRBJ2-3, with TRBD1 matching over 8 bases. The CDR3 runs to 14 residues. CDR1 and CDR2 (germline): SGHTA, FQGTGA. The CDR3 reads CASSITGGADTQYF. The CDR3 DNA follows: TGTGCCAGCAGCATAACAGGGGGAGCAGATACGCAGTATTTT.

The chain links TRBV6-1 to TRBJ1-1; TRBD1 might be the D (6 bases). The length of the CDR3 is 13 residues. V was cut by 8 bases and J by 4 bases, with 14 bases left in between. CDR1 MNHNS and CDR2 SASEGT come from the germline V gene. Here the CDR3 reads CASSIRTATEAFF. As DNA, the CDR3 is TGTGCCAGCTCAATCCGGACAGCCACTGAAGCTTTCTTT.

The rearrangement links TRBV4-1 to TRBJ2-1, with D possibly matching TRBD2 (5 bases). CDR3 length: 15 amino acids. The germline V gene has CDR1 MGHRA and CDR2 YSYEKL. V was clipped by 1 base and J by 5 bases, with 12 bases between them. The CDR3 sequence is CASSQVLAGNNEQFF. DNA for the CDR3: TGCGCCAGCAGCCAAGTTCTGGCGGGCAACAATGAGCAGTTCTTC.

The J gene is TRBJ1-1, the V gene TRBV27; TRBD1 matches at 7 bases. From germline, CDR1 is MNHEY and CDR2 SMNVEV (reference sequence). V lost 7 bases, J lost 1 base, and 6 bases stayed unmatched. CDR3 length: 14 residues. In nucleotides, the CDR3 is TGTGCCAGCAAACCGGGACAGCAGAACACTGAAGCTTTCTTT. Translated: CASKPGQQNTEAFF.

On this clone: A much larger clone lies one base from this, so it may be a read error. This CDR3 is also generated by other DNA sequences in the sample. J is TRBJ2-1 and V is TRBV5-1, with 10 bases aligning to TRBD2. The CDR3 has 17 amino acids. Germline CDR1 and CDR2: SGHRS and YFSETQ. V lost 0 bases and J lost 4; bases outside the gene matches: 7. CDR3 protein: CASSLEASGSSYNEQFF. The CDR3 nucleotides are TGCGCCAGCAGCTTGGAGGCTAGCGGGAGTTCGTACAATGAGCAGTTCTTC. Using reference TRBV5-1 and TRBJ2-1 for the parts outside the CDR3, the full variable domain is KAGVTQTPRYLIKTRGQQVTLSCSPISGHRSVSWYQQTPGQGLQFLFEYFSETQRNKGNFPGRFSGRQFSNSRSEMNVSTLELGDSALYLCASSLEASGSSYNEQFFGPGTRLTVL.

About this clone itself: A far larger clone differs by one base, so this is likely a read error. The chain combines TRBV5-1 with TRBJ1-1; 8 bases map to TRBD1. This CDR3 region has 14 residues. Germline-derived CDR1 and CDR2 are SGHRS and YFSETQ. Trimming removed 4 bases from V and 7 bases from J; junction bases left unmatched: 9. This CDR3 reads CASSQDRVGNEAFF. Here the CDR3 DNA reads TGCGCCAGCAGCCAGGACAGGGTGGGTAATGAAGCTTTCTTT.